A single sample gave rise to the 16 T cell receptor beta chains below, sequenced in a study of CD8+CD57+ T cells in acquired aplastic anemia. TCR beta VDJ and CDR3 profiles were obtained from a genomic DNA template. TCRdb redid the calling of the reads with MiXCR, one entry per CDR3 protein. The data contain approximately 160,000 distinct CDR3 sequences, about half of them singletons. For sequencing, patients were chosen who had shown expansion of CD8+CD57+ cells by flow cytometry. The sequenced sample was sorted CD4+, CD8+, or CD8+CD57+ T cells (not recorded which) from PBMCs. The source is a human donor with aplastic anemia.

This clonotype was picked up one time. This chain connects TRBV6-5 to TRBJ2-7; 8 bases fit TRBD1. There are 13 residues in the CDR3. The V and J ends lost 6 bases and 6 bases, in that order; junction bases with no gene match: 7. Germline lookup yields CDR1 MNHEY and CDR2 SVGAGI. CDR3 DNA: TGTGCCAGCAGGCCGTCAGGGGGCACCGAGCAGTACTTC. It is translated as CASRPSGGTEQYF.

The chain uses TRBV20-1 and TRBJ2-7, with TRBD1 matching 8 bases. CDR1 and CDR2 (germline): DFQATT, SNEGSKA (reference sequence). The CDR3 is made up of 12 amino acids. Trimming cost V 5 bases and J 2 bases; bases outside gene matches: 2. The CDR3 DNA reads as TGCAGTGCTGGGACAGGCCCCTACGAGCAGTACTTC. Its protein product is CSAGTGPYEQYF.

The rearrangement uses TRBV19 and TRBJ1-1; D gene unclear. The V gene's germline CDR1 is LNHDA and CDR2 SQIVND (reference sequence). The CDR3 has 11 residues. The germline V and J ends were trimmed by 5 bases and 3 bases, with 4 bases remaining between them. Here the CDR3 reads CASSWDTEAFF. Here the CDR3 DNA reads TGTGCCAGTAGTTGGGACACTGAAGCTTTCTTT.

This clonotype was found many times. V and J are TRBV4-2 and TRBJ1-1; the D gene is possibly TRBD1 (5 bases). The CDR3 consists of 14 residues. The germline V gene encodes CDR1 LGHNA and CDR2 YNFKEQ. V lost 6 bases and J lost 0, with 11 bases in between. CDR3 nucleotides: TGTGCCAGCAGTCATGACAGAATGAACACTGAAGCTTTCTTT. Protein product: CASSHDRMNTEAFF.

This clonotype was observed once. CDR3 protein: CATSVDTGTRFDEQFF. CDR3 DNA: TGTGCCACCAGCGTCGACACCGGGACTAGGTTCGATGAGCAGTTCTTC. This chain uses TRBV15 with TRBJ2-1, with 8 bases that match TRBD2. The CDR3 is 16 amino acids. CDR1 is LNHNV and CDR2 is YYDKDF in the germline V gene (reference sequence). V trimming: 5 bases; J trimming: 8 bases; junction bases outside the gene matches: 14.

The CDR3 region has the DNA TGCGCCAGCGCCCCGGGACAGGGGGCTCTACTCGATGGCTACACCTTC. Its protein product is CASAPGQGALLDGYTF. This rearrangement joins TRBV5-1 to TRBJ1-2, with 12 bases that match TRBD1. This CDR3 spans 16 amino acids. With 7 bases clipped from V and 6 bases from J, the junction kept 13 bases outside the gene matches. Per the germline V gene, CDR1 is SGHRS and CDR2 is YFSETQ. Drawing the rest from reference TRBV5-1 and TRBJ1-2, the complete variable domain is KAGVTQTPRYLIKTRGQQVTLSCSPISGHRSVSWYQQTPGQGLQFLFEYFSETQRNKGNFPGRFSGRQFSNSRSEMNVSTLELGDSALYLCASAPGQGALLDGYTFGSGTRLTVV.

This clonotype was found many times. The chain has TRBV11-3 and TRBJ1-2, with D unresolved. V lost 1 base and J lost 4, with 4 bases in between. This CDR3 has 12 amino acids. From germline, CDR1 is SGHNT and CDR2 YENEEA. Here the CDR3 reads CASSLGPYGYTF. DNA of the CDR3: TGTGCCAGCAGCTTAGGACCCTATGGCTACACCTTC.

There are a few counts of this clonotype. A read error may account for a junction end that differs from germline. The genes are TRBV10-3 and TRBJ2-3, with 12 bases that match TRBD2. Germline CDR1 and CDR2: ENHRY and SYGVKD. This CDR3 comprises 16 residues. The CDR3 region is CASSGVLAGGTDTQYF. The CDR3 DNA sequence: TGTGCCAGCAGTGGGGTGCTAGCGGGGGGGACAGATACGCAGTATTTT.

Regarding this clonotype: At one end the junction does not follow the germline gene, possibly because of a read error. This chain joins TRBV5-4 and TRBJ1-1; 7 bases fit TRBD1. The germline V gene has CDR1 SGHNT and CDR2 YYREEE (reference sequence). This CDR3 region has 16 residues. The CDR3 sequence is CASSAYGTVPDTEALF. The CDR3 bases are TGTGCCAGCAGCGCCTACGGGACAGTCCCGGACACTGAAGCTCTCTTT.

The chain carries TRBV30 and TRBJ1-3, with D perhaps matching TRBD1 (5 bases). The germline V and J ends were trimmed by 1 base and 0 bases, with 7 bases remaining between them. This CDR3 has 14 residues. Looked up from germline, CDR1 is GTSNPN and CDR2 is SVGIG (reference sequence). CDR3 bases: TGTGCCTGGAGTGCAGGGAACTCTGGAAACACCATATATTTT. The encoded protein is CAWSAGNSGNTIYF.

The gene calls are TRBV24-1 and TRBJ1-2, with D perhaps TRBD1 (5 bases). Germline values: CDR1 KGHDR, CDR2 SFDVKD. This CDR3 has 15 amino acids. V was shortened by 2 bases and J by 2 bases, with 11 bases between the two germline ends. This CDR3 reads CATSDSTTENYGYTF. The CDR3 bases are TGTGCCACCAGTGATTCCACGACAGAGAACTATGGCTACACCTTC.

The table lists this clonotype with many counts. J is TRBJ1-2 and V is TRBV6-1, with 7 bases that match TRBD1. Trimming removed 5 bases from V and 5 bases from J; junction bases left unmatched: 5. The CDR3 consists of 13 residues. CDR1 and CDR2 from the germline V gene are MNHNS and SASEGT. CDR3 nucleotide sequence: TGTGCCAGCAGTACCCGGACAGGTTATGGCTACACCTTC. Translation: CASSTRTGYGYTF.

The chain recombines TRBV19 with TRBJ1-1; tentative D call: TRBD1 (6 bases). The V gene's germline CDR1 is LNHDA and CDR2 SQIVND (reference sequence). This CDR3 has 12 amino acids. Trimming left V 8 bases short and J 1 base short, with 8 bases between. This chain's CDR3 is CASQQGNTEAFF. The DNA of the CDR3 is TGTGCCAGTCAACAGGGGAACACTGAAGCTTTCTTT.

This clonotype was recorded many times. The genes are TRBV7-3 and TRBJ2-6, with unresolved D. This CDR3 is 13 amino acids long. Trimming took 6 bases from V and 4 from J, leaving 7 bases between them. The germline CDR1 and CDR2 sequences are SGHTA and FQGTGA. In DNA, the CDR3 is TGTGCCAGCAGGTCCCCGGGGGCCAACGTCCTGACTTTC. This sequence encodes CASRSPGANVLTF.

This clonotype was detected only once. CDR3 region: CASSCRSATGIGGSYEQYF. In nucleotides, the CDR3 is TGTGCCAGCAGCTGTCGTAGCGCCACGGGGATTGGGGGATCCTACGAGCAGTACTTC. The chain recombines TRBV7-6 with TRBJ2-7; D might be TRBD1 or TRBD2, each matching 5 bases. This CDR3 has 19 residues. The V end lost 4 bases, the J end lost 1 base, and 26 bases lay between the germline ends. The germline gives CDR1 SGHVS, CDR2 FNYEAQ.

The table lists this clonotype with a few counts. A read error may explain this, as a much larger clone is one base away. The rearrangement uses TRBV5-6 and TRBJ1-6; TRBD1 might be the D (5 bases). CDR3 length equals 14 residues. Germline loops: CDR1 SGHDT, CDR2 YYEEEE. The chain's CDR3 is CPSSLGLGGSPLHF. Here the CDR3 DNA reads TGTCCCAGCAGCTTGGGCTTGGGGGGTTCACCCCTCCACTTT.